The source of this T cell receptor (beta chain) is a study of Ad26.COV2.S vaccination and SARS-CoV-2 variants. Study-wide findings and caveats: Vaccinated individuals (as opposed to placebo recipients) had higher spike-specific TCR breadth. Spike-specific responses of CD8+ and CD4+ T cells were reported to display substantial breadth after vaccination.

Assay used: immunoSEQ multiplex PCR; TCRdb lists only in-frame clones, some missing. The table lists some 180,000 clones, around 90% of them singletons, with 5.5% to 6% in the top ten. In regard to this clone: The antigen remains undetermined.

V dropped 5 bases and J dropped 2; count of bases not matched to a gene: 14. The CDR3 is 18 amino acids. The germline CDR1 and CDR2 sequences are LGHDT and YNNKEL (reference sequence). This specimen consisted of peripheral blood, obtained after recovery from COVID-19. V and J are TRBV3-1 (or the pseudogene TRBV3-2) and TRBJ2-2, with TRBD1 matching over 7 bases. This TCR derives from a human donor who had recovered from COVID-19. For the CDR3, the DNA is TGTGCCAGCAGCTCAAGTATATCCGGGACAGATAACACCGGGGAGCTGTTTTTT. Encoded protein: CASSSSISGTDNTGELFF.